This T cell receptor beta chain was identified in a study of CD8+ T cells in alopecia areata. Extracted RNA was reverse transcribed, and the resulting cDNA served as sequencing template. Clones were read by immunoSEQ multiplex PCR, and TCRdb kept only the in-frame ones, dropping some. The repertoire has 200,000 or so clones, 50% to 60% of them found once; the top ten carry approximately 0.44%. Peripheral blood, together with lesional scalp punch biopsies, was collected from alopecia areata patients. This clone was observed a single time. The CDR3 runs to 15 residues. CDR1 and CDR2 from the germline V gene are MNHEY and SMNVEV (reference sequence). Trimming removed 5 bases from V and 2 bases from J, with 15 bases in between.

The sample in question was CD4+ T cells sorted from blood, obtained at week 0. The chain recombines TRBV27 with TRBJ1-2; D possibly corresponds to TRBD1 (5 bases). The TCR was taken from a human donor with alopecia areata. The chain's CDR3 is CASSLKGWGNYGYTF. The CDR3 nucleotides read TGTGCCAGCAGTCTGAAGGGGTGGGGGAACTATGGCTACACCTTC.